This entry lists 6 T cell receptor beta chains sequenced from one sample in a study of shared clonotypes between healthy human individuals. Sequenced by immunoSEQ multiplex PCR; TCRdb stores in-frame clones only, minus some. The table shows about 2,200,000 clones, with more than 85% occurring only once. Naive CD8 cells lacked CD45RO, underwent positive selection for CCR7 and left out terminally differentiated effector memory CD45RA+ cells. Sequencing used naive CD8+ T cells from PBMCs. The origin of the receptors is a man between 18 and 35 years old in good health. Some clones in this sample may be carry-over from other donors' samples.

V and J are TRBV6-1 and TRBJ1-2, with D unclear. The V end was cut by 6 bases, the J end by 2 bases, with 16 bases between. Germline loops: CDR1 MNHNS, CDR2 SASEGT. The CDR3 loop spans 15 amino acids. The CDR3 reads CASRDRRQWNYGYTF. For the CDR3, the DNA is TGTGCCAGCAGGGACCGCAGGCAGTGGAACTATGGCTACACCTTC.

On this clone itself: Other DNA sequences in this sample translate to the same CDR3. The rearrangement joins TRBV9 to TRBJ2-2; D is perhaps TRBD2 (7 bases). Trimming took off 0 bases at V and 5 bases at J, with 11 bases between the two ends. Germline V gene data show CDR1 as SGDLS and CDR2 as YYNGEE. This CDR3 is built from 15 residues. Written as DNA, the CDR3 is TGTGCCAGCAGCGTAGCGGGGGGCGGAACCGGGGAGCTGTTTTTT. It translates to CASSVAGGGTGELFF.

Remarks on this clone: The same CDR3 also results from other DNA sequences found in this sample. The chain is built from TRBV10-2 and TRBJ2-3, with unresolved D. V was shortened by 6 bases and J by 6 bases, with 7 bases between the two germline ends. The germline CDR1 and CDR2 sequences are WSHSY and SAAADI. CDR3 length: 11 residues. Here the CDR3 reads CASSPGDTQYF. The CDR3 nucleotides read TGCGCCAGCAGCCCCGGGGATACGCAGTATTTT.

This chain links TRBV28 with TRBJ2-7; 11 positions agree with TRBD1. J was trimmed by 1 base and V by 5 bases; bases with no gene match: 4. The length of the CDR3 is 15 residues. CDR1 and CDR2 from the germline V gene are MDHEN and SYDVKM. The CDR3 DNA is TGTGCCAGCAGTCCGGGACAGGGGGTATCCTACGAGCAGTACTTC. Protein sequence: CASSPGQGVSYEQYF.

The rearrangement uses TRBV29-1 and TRBJ2-5; TRBD2 matches 10 bases. Trimming removed 2 bases from V and 4 bases from J; junction bases left unmatched: 7. CDR1 SQVTM and CDR2 ANQGSEA come from the germline V gene. The CDR3 loop spans 15 amino acids. Here the CDR3 DNA reads TGCAGCGTTGAAAGCGGGAGGGGAAGTGGAGAGACCCAGTACTTC. Amino acids: CSVESGRGSGETQYF.

The genes are TRBV23-1 and TRBJ2-7, with TRBD1 matching over 9 bases. TRBV23-1 is marked as an open reading frame, function uncertain. The CDR3 consists of 16 residues. V dropped 7 bases and J dropped 1; count of bases not matched to a gene: 11. CDR3 sequence reads: CASTLLTGTGSYEQYF. CDR3 sequence (DNA): TGCGCCAGCACCCTACTAACCGGGACAGGGTCCTACGAGCAGTACTTC.